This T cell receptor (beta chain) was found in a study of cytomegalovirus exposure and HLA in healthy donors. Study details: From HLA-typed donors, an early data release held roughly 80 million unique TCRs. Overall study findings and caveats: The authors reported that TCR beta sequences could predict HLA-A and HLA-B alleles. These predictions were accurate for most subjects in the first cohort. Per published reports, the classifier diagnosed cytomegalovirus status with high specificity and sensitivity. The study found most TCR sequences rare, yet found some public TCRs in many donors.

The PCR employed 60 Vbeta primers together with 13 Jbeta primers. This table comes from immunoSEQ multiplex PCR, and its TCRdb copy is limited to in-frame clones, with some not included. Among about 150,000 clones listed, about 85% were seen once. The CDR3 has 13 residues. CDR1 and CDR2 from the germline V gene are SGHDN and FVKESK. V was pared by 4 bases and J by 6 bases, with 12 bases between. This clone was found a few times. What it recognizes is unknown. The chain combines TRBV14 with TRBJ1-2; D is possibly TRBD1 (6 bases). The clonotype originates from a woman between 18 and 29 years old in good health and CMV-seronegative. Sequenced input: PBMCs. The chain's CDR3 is CASSRPGDHGYTF. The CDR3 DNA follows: TGTGCCAGCAGCCGACCAGGGGATCATGGCTACACCTTC.